Below are 31 T cell receptor beta chains sequenced from a single sample in a study of T cells in Graves' hyperthyroidism and ophthalmopathy. Researchers took RNA transcripts and amplified the TCR beta CDR3 regions from them. With the HTBI primer set, the TCR CDR3 went through a first round of RT-PCR. TCRdb re-called the multiplex PCR reads through MiXCR, storing one row per CDR3 protein. The sample carries 450,000 to 700,000 distinct CDR3 sequences, about half recorded once. Sequencing used peripheral blood or thyroid tissue (not recorded which). Every receptor here comes from an adult woman with Graves' disease, either hyperthyroidism or ophthalmopathy (not recorded which).

The chain links TRBV5-1 to TRBJ2-7; 8 bases are a match to TRBD1. CDR3 length equals 13 residues. Germline CDR1 reads SGHRS; CDR2 reads YFSETQ. With V trimmed by 2 bases and J by 6 bases, 4 bases remained unmatched. The CDR3 sequence: CASSFQGASEQYF. CDR3 nucleotide sequence: TGCGCCAGCAGCTTTCAGGGGGCCAGCGAGCAGTACTTC.

Only a few counts were recorded for this clonotype. A junction end diverges from the germline sequence, so it may reflect a read error. The chain has TRBV15 and TRBJ2-7; no definite D call. CDR1 LNHNV and CDR2 YYDKDF come from the germline V gene (reference sequence). This CDR3 region has 9 residues. CDR3 DNA sequence: TGCGCCGCTTTGTACGAGCAGTACTTC. Protein sequence: CAALYEQYF.

The chain recombines TRBV5-5 with TRBJ1-2; D remains ambiguous. The CDR3 runs 14 residues. Germline V gene lookup returns CDR1 SGHKS and CDR2 YYEKEE (reference sequence). V lost 0 bases, J lost 5 bases, and 11 bases lay in between. DNA of the CDR3: TGTGCCAGCAGCTTGGGGACCAGAGGGTATGGCTACACCTTC. It translates to CASSLGTRGYGYTF. The whole variable domain, remainder taken from reference TRBV5-5 and TRBJ1-2, is DAGVTQSPTHLIKTRGQQVTLRCSPISGHKSVSWYQQVLGQGPQFIFQYYEKEERGRGNFPDRFSARQFPNYSSELNVNALLLGDSALYLCASSLGTRGYGYTFGSGTRLTVV.

The V call is TRBV10-3, the J call TRBJ2-5, with 12 nucleotides matching TRBD2. V shed 11 bases, J shed 4 bases, and the junction held 11 bases outside the gene matches. The CDR3 has 15 amino acids. Germline values: CDR1 ENHRY, CDR2 SYGVKD. The CDR3 DNA sequence: TGTGCCGTCACCCTCCCGGGACTAGCGGGAGAGACCCAGTACTTC. The encoded protein is CAVTLPGLAGETQYF.

This clonotype has a handful of counts. The J gene is TRBJ2-7, the V gene TRBV29-1, with D hard to call. Germline V gene sequence: CDR1 SQVTM, CDR2 ANQGSEA. This CDR3 comprises 10 residues. Between the trimmed V and J ends, which lost 6 bases and 3 bases, there was a span of 6 bases. CDR3 sequence reads: CSVDDYEQYF. The DNA for the CDR3 is TGCAGCGTGGACGACTACGAGCAGTACTTC.

This clonotype occurred a few times. The genes are TRBV2 and TRBJ2-5, with unresolved D. Germline V gene sequence: CDR1 SNHLY, CDR2 FYNNEI. Trimming stripped 3 bases from V and 4 bases from J, with 12 bases between. The CDR3 is 14 residues long. This chain's CDR3 is CASSEGRSGETQYF. Written as DNA, the CDR3 is TGTGCCAGCAGTGAGGGCCGGTCTGGAGAGACCCAGTACTTC.

A word on this clonotype: One end of the junction is discordant with germline, which a read error may explain. The V and J genes are TRBV10-3 and TRBJ2-5, with 7 bases lining up with TRBD2. The CDR3 contains 15 residues. Looked up from germline, CDR1 is ENHRY and CDR2 is SYGVKD. DNA for the CDR3: TGTGCCATCAATGAGGAGACTAGCACCCAAGAGACCCAGTACTTC. It encodes CAINEETSTQETQYF.

The table lists this clonotype with a count of one. The rearrangement links TRBV7-9 to TRBJ2-5, with D uncertain. The germline gives CDR1 SEHNR, CDR2 FQNEAQ (reference sequence). CDR3 length: 14 amino acids. Trimming took off 1 base at V and 0 bases at J, with 6 bases between the two ends. Written as DNA, the CDR3 is TGTGCCAGCAGCTTAGTCCAGAACCAAGAGACCCAGTACTTC. This sequence encodes CASSLVQNQETQYF.

This clonotype was seen many times. This chain uses TRBV6-6 with TRBJ2-5; possibly TRBD1 or TRBD2 for D (5 bases each). Trimming took 6 bases from V and 4 from J, leaving 21 bases between them. The CDR3 sequence is 16 residues long. CDR1 and CDR2 from the germline V gene are MNHNY and SVGAGI (reference sequence). The CDR3 sequence is CASRKGMRSGGETQYF. In DNA, the CDR3 is TGTGCCAGCAGAAAAGGGATGAGGAGTGGGGGAGAGACCCAGTACTTC.

Ten or more counts support this clonotype. The rearrangement links TRBV7-9 to TRBJ2-2; no definite D call. The V and J ends lost 3 bases and 7 bases respectively, with 18 bases between them. Germline assignment: CDR1 SEHNR and CDR2 FQNEAQ (reference sequence). This CDR3 spans 16 amino acids. The CDR3 spells CASSFGPQVNLGELFF. The CDR3 DNA reads TGTGCCAGCAGCTTCGGTCCTCAAGTTAACCTCGGGGAGCTGTTTTTT.

This clonotype appeared a few times. It may be a read error: a sequence one base away is much more abundant. The rearrangement joins TRBV6-4 to TRBJ2-5; D unclear. This CDR3 contains 15 residues. In germline, CDR1 is MRHNA, CDR2 SNTAGT. The CDR3 coding sequence is TGTGCCAGCAGTCTAACTCGACGGCGACAAGAGGCCCAGTACTTC. This translates into CASSLTRRRQEAQYF.

V and J are TRBV7-9 and TRBJ1-4; unclear D gene. Trimming removed 6 bases from V and 7 bases from J, with 12 bases in between. The CDR3 runs 13 residues. Looked up from germline, CDR1 is SEHNR and CDR2 is FQNEAQ (reference sequence). Here the CDR3 DNA reads TGTGCCAGCAGTGGTACCGGGAGTGAAAAACTGTTTTTT. Amino acids: CASSGTGSEKLFF.

This clonotype has ten or more counts. The J gene is TRBJ1-2, the V gene TRBV29-1; no clear D. In germline, CDR1 is SQVTM, CDR2 ANQGSEA. The CDR3 length is 11 residues. V was shortened by 0 bases and J by 9 bases, with 8 bases between the two germline ends. Here the CDR3 DNA reads TGCAGCGTTGAAGAGGGCGACAGCTACACCTTC. It encodes CSVEEGDSYTF.

This clonotype was observed at least ten times. V gene TRBV6-5 combines with J gene TRBJ2-7; no clear D gene. The ends were cut back, 4 bases at V and 4 bases at J, with 17 bases in the middle. This CDR3 contains 15 residues. Germline-derived CDR1 and CDR2 are MNHEY and SVGAGI. The CDR3 region has the DNA TGTGCCAGCAGTTCCAGGACGGCAAACCCATACGAGCAGTACTTC. This codes for CASSSRTANPYEQYF.

The chain employs TRBV28 and TRBJ2-7; D call uncertain. Trimming pared 2 bases from V and 5 bases from J, leaving 10 bases between. Looked up from germline, CDR1 is MDHEN and CDR2 is SYDVKM. The CDR3 runs to 13 residues. The CDR3 sequence: CASSLTSAHEQYF. The CDR3 bases are TGTGCCAGCAGTTTAACCTCAGCCCACGAGCAGTACTTC.

This clonotype was seen more than once but under ten times. The chain is built from TRBV18 and TRBJ2-2; D may be TRBD1 (5 bases). V gave up 5 bases and J gave up 4 bases, with 8 bases separating them. Germline V gene sequence: CDR1 KGHSH, CDR2 LQKENI. The length of the CDR3 is 13 residues. The DNA for the CDR3 is TGTGCCAGCTCATCAGGGTTCACCGGGGAGCTGTTTTTT. As protein: CASSSGFTGELFF.

At least ten counts were recorded for this clonotype. The chain uses TRBV6-5 and TRBJ2-2, with D perhaps TRBD2 (6 bases). The V end was cut by 5 bases, the J end by 8 bases, with 6 bases between. CDR1 and CDR2 (germline): MNHEY, SVGAGI. CDR3 length: 11 amino acids. CDR3 loop: CASSGRGELFF. Written as DNA, the CDR3 is TGTGCCAGCAGTGGGAGGGGGGAGCTGTTTTTT.

This clonotype occurred many times. This rearrangement joins TRBV20-1 to TRBJ2-7; the D gene is possibly TRBD1 (5 bases). Per germline, CDR1 DFQATT and CDR2 SNEGSKA (reference sequence). The CDR3 is made up of 14 amino acids. V was pared by 6 bases and J by 9 bases, with 24 bases between. The CDR3 spells CSAPPPGRAFGQYF. CDR3 bases: TGCAGTGCCCCACCCCCCGGCAGGGCGTTCGGGCAGTACTTC.

The genes are TRBV7-2 and TRBJ2-5; the D gene is possibly TRBD1 (7 bases). There are 15 residues in the CDR3. The ends were cut back, 4 bases at V and 1 base at J, with 13 bases in the middle. Germline lookup yields CDR1 SGHTA and CDR2 FQGNSA. CDR3 loop: CASSSGGQSQETQYF. The CDR3 DNA sequence: TGTGCCAGCAGCTCCGGGGGACAGTCCCAAGAGACCCAGTACTTC. Full variable domain (remainder filled in from reference TRBV7-2 and TRBJ2-5): GAGVSQSPSNKVTEKGKDVELRCDPISGHTALYWYRQSLGQGLEFLIYFQGNSAPDKSGLPSDRFSAERTGGSVSTLTIQRTQQEDSAVYLCASSSGGQSQETQYFGPGTRLLVL.

The J gene is TRBJ2-7, the V gene TRBV7-9, with 9 nucleotides matching TRBD1. Germline trimming cut 6 bases from V and 6 bases from J; bases unmatched to any gene: 12. The length of the CDR3 is 15 residues. CDR1 and CDR2 from the germline V gene are SEHNR and FQNEAQ (reference sequence). CDR3 amino acids: CASRKTGGVFSEQYF. The CDR3 DNA sequence: TGTGCCAGCAGGAAGACAGGGGGAGTTTTTAGCGAGCAGTACTTC.

The chain has TRBV7-9 and TRBJ1-2, with D maybe TRBD1 (6 bases). Between the trimmed V and J ends, which lost 4 bases and 5 bases, there was a span of 11 bases. The CDR3 length is 13 residues. CDR1 and CDR2 from the germline V gene are SEHNR and FQNEAQ (reference sequence). The CDR3 DNA is TGTGCCAGCAGCTCCGGGGGGCTTTATGGCTACACCTTC. Protein: CASSSGGLYGYTF. The full variable domain, rest sourced from reference TRBV7-9 and TRBJ1-2, is DTGVSQNPRHKITKRGQNVTFRCDPISEHNRLYWYRQTLGQGPEFLTYFQNEAQLEKSRLLSDRFSAERPKGSFSTLEIQRTEQGDSAMYLCASSSGGLYGYTFGSGTRLTVV.

In its sample, this clonotype was seen many times. The chain uses TRBV19 and TRBJ1-1, with D possibly being TRBD1 (5 bases). Trimming stripped 8 bases from V and 2 bases from J, with 18 bases between. This CDR3 contains 15 residues. Germline CDR1 and CDR2: LNHDA and SQIVND (reference sequence). CDR3 nucleotide sequence: TGTGCCAGTTCGCCAGGGATTAGAAGAAACACTGAAGCTTTCTTT. Protein sequence: CASSPGIRRNTEAFF.

The rearrangement uses TRBV25-1 and TRBJ2-7; D possibly corresponds to TRBD2 (5 bases). The V gene lost 8 bases and the J gene lost 4 bases, with 15 bases spanning the gap. Germline values: CDR1 MGHDK, CDR2 SYGVNS. This CDR3 region has 13 residues. CDR3 region: CASLEVWEYEQYF. The DNA for the CDR3 is TGTGCCAGCTTGGAGGTTTGGGAGTACGAGCAGTACTTC.

In DNA form, the CDR3 reads TGCAGCGTTGAAGAGGGGGGGGCGACTGAAGCTTTCTTT. It yields the protein CSVEEGGATEAFF. This chain uses TRBV29-1 with TRBJ1-1; tentatively, D is TRBD1 (6 bases). The germline CDR1 and CDR2 sequences are SQVTM and ANQGSEA. Trimming stripped 0 bases from V and 5 bases from J, with 10 bases between. The CDR3 length is 13 residues.

This clonotype was observed at least ten times. The chain has TRBV6-1 and TRBJ2-7, with TRBD1 matching 8 bases. V dropped 4 bases and J dropped 5; count of bases not matched to a gene: 19. CDR1 MNHNS and CDR2 SASEGT come from the germline V gene. The CDR3 sequence is 18 residues long. For the CDR3, the DNA is TGTGCCAGCAGTGCACGACGAGACACAGGGGGTTCGGTAAACGAGCAGTACTTC. This encodes CASSARRDTGGSVNEQYF.

Many counts were recorded for this clonotype. The rearrangement joins TRBV25-1 to TRBJ2-5, with 9 bases aligning to TRBD1. J gave up 5 bases and V 7 bases, and 8 bases lay outside the gene matches. Germline CDR1 MGHDK, CDR2 SYGVNS. This CDR3 spans 14 amino acids. Here the CDR3 reads CASKGDRELETQYF. In DNA form, the CDR3 reads TGTGCCAGCAAGGGGGACAGGGAGCTGGAGACCCAGTACTTC.

The chain recombines TRBV7-9 with TRBJ2-7; a weak D match, TRBD2 (5 bases). The V end was cut by 3 bases, the J end by 0 bases, with 12 bases between. The CDR3 contains 15 residues. In germline, CDR1 is SEHNR, CDR2 FQNEAQ (reference sequence). The CDR3 region has the DNA TGTGCCAGCAGCTTGGTAGCGTCAAGCTCCTACGAGCAGTACTTC. It yields the protein CASSLVASSSYEQYF.

This chain links TRBV25-1 with TRBJ1-2; D is possibly TRBD1 (6 bases). Trimming left V 4 bases short and J 5 bases short, with 11 bases between. CDR1 is MGHDK and CDR2 is SYGVNS in the germline V gene. The CDR3 has 13 residues. CDR3 bases: TGTGCCAGCAGTGCACGGGGGCAGTATGGCTACACCTTC. Protein sequence: CASSARGQYGYTF.

This clonotype was recorded a few times. V is TRBV4-1 and J is TRBJ2-2; 8 positions agree with TRBD2. Germline trimming cut 4 bases from V and 3 bases from J; bases unmatched to any gene: 13. There are 18 residues in the CDR3. Germline-derived CDR1 and CDR2 are MGHRA and YSYEKL. The CDR3 loop is CASSPRSRSSGYTGELFF. Written as DNA, the CDR3 is TGCGCCAGCAGCCCTCGGAGTAGGTCTAGCGGGTACACCGGGGAGCTGTTTTTT.

The CDR3, as DNA: TGTGCCAGCAGCGTAGATGCAGGGACCTACGAGCAGTACTTC. Its translation is CASSVDAGTYEQYF. V usage is TRBV9 and J usage is TRBJ2-7; possibly TRBD1 for D (5 bases). With 0 bases removed from V and 2 bases from J, the gap between germline ends came to 9 bases. Per the germline V gene, CDR1 is SGDLS and CDR2 is YYNGEE. The CDR3 is 14 residues long.

This clonotype was observed many times. The chain recombines TRBV4-1 with TRBJ2-7; the D is unclear. Per germline, CDR1 MGHRA and CDR2 YSYEKL. There are 15 residues in the CDR3. With 1 base removed from V and 2 bases from J, the gap between germline ends came to 12 bases. DNA for the CDR3: TGCGCCAGCAGCCAAGCAAGGATTGGGACCTACGAGCAGTACTTC. Amino acid sequence: CASSQARIGTYEQYF.